This T cell receptor beta chain appears in the sequencing data of a study of T cells after yellow fever vaccination (dated by TCRdb to about 2019). Background for the entire study: Libraries from fractions with low cell numbers were prepared with the SMART-Seq v4 Ultra Low Input RNA kit. To follow T-cell clones before and after both primary and booster YFV17D yellow fever vaccination, bulk TCR alpha and beta repertoires underwent longitudinal sequencing. Two healthy male donors, one aged 18 to 30 and one aged 30 to 40 years, made up the cohort. Blood samples were taken at several timepoints before and after primary and secondary immunization, and bulk PBMC replicates and cell subsets were isolated.

Trimming takes 3 bases from V and 9 bases from J, and the germline ends sit 15 bases apart. In the germline V gene (reference sequence), CDR1 corresponds to SEHNR and CDR2 to FQNEAQ. CDR3 length: 13 amino acids, cysteine to phenylalanine. The CDR3 DNA has 39 bases and is translated from base 1. Findings and caveats that apply to the study as a whole: Because the study included only two donors, the extent to which the findings can be generalized is limited. Compared with the primary T-cell response, the secondary T-cell response was faster but weaker, reaching its peak on day 5 rather than on day 15. After the booster, most of the clones that had expanded following primary vaccination were detected again (around 97% of CD4 and 88% of CD8), which suggests that memory was broadly maintained. A small fraction of clonotypes showed up in both the CD4 and CD8 compartments, probably as a result of convergent recombination. FACS-sorted repertoires could contain abundant contaminating clonotypes from the bulk population, so computational filtering was required.

Instrument on record: Illumina NovaSeq 6000. TCR cDNA was made using 5'RACE template switching, a step that added a universal primer site and unique molecular identifiers. Priming for cDNA synthesis came from both the TCR alpha and TCR beta constant segments. Two PCR steps were used to amplify libraries, with sample barcodes and sequencing adapters being added in the second step. Libraries were sequenced on Illumina HiSeq 2500 (2x100 bp) or NovaSeq (2x150 bp). Under the source paper's analysis protocol: MIGEC was used to demultiplex reads and collapse the reads into UMI consensus sequences, and MiXCR was used for V(D)J alignment. Vaccine-responding clonotypes were identified with edgeR using replicate PBMC samples, with FDR below 0.01 and a log2 fold change above 5 up to day 15 being required. Each bulk clonotype was labeled CD4 or CD8 based on which sequenced repertoire, CD4 or CD8, contained the clonotype at higher abundance. TCRdb reanalyzed the raw reads on its own, using fastp at Q25 for trimming and MiXCR for clone calling, and kept in-frame beta chains. Every entry covers one CDR3 protein and lists the most common genes and DNA from its rows. The V and J calls and clone size are TCRdb's, not the authors'. The sample table records some 120,000 distinct CDR3 sequences; about 8.8% of these occur just once. The leading ten clones occupy 30% to 50% of the sample.

This specimen's treatment or condition label, per the study, means: live attenuated yellow fever vaccine strain. PBMCs were isolated from peripheral blood using a standard Ficoll-Paque protocol. Dynabeads CD4 and CD8 positive selection kits were used to isolate CD4 and CD8 T-cell fractions. TriZol was used to extract RNA from bulk PBMCs, CD4 and CD8 fractions, and dextramer-positive and dextramer-negative fractions. This clonotype was detected ten times or more. Its antigen is not yet known. Qualities for individual bases were not recorded, and no much larger clone is one base off. Sequencing used CD8+ T cells sorted from PBMCs, obtained on the day of the yellow fever booster vaccination. This chain is built from TRBV7-9 and TRBJ2-7; TRBD1 might be the D gene, on 5 matching bases. The sequence came from a man younger than 35 who received the YFV17D yellow fever vaccine. CDR3 loop: CASSFNRTLGQYF. Read as DNA, the sequence is TGTGCCAGCAGCTTTAACAGGACCTTGGGGCAGTACTTC.